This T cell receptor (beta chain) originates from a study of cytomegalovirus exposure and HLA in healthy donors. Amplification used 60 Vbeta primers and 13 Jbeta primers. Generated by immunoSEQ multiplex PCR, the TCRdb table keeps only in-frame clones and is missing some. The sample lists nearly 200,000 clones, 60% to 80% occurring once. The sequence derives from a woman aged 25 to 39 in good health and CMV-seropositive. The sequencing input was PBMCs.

Written as DNA, the CDR3 is TGTGCCAGCAGCTTTCAGATGAACACTGAAGCTTTCTTT. Encoded protein: CASSFQMNTEAFF. The chain uses TRBV7-2 and TRBJ1-1; D is unresolved. Germline V CDR1 and CDR2: SGHTA, FQGNSA. Trimming pared 3 bases from V and 0 bases from J, leaving 5 bases between. The CDR3 is 13 residues long.